The T cell receptor (beta chain) described here comes from a study of human T cells and chemical hapten exposure. Study in general: Mostly female, the patients presented with alopecia areata, totalis or universalis. General observations from the study: DPC sensitization produced no change in TCRs with frequency above 1 in 1000.

MiXCR was run by TCRdb on the RACE reads, yielding one entry per CDR3 protein. The sample records around 380,000 distinct CDR3 sequences, about 4.8% being singletons. The CDR3 contains 15 residues. Germline V CDR1 and CDR2: LGHNA, YSLEER. Trimming shortened V by 0 bases and J by 2 bases, and 5 bases separated the two germline ends. Described time point: patch test 1, 2 weeks after DPC sensitization. Treatment in this sample: therapeutic diphenylcyclopropenone sensitization with weekly scalp DPC. Turning to this clonotype: Its specificity is unknown.

The rearrangement links TRBV4-3 to TRBJ2-6; D unresolved. The sequence was obtained from a woman between 45 and 65 years old with alopecia areata. Some clones in this sample may be carry-over from other donors' samples. Sequencing was performed on whole blood, taken in connection with sensitization to the hapten diphenylcyclopropenone (DPC). The CDR3 sequence: CASSQEFPGANVLTF. The CDR3 coding sequence is TGCGCCAGCAGCCAAGAGTTCCCTGGGGCCAACGTCCTGACTTTC.